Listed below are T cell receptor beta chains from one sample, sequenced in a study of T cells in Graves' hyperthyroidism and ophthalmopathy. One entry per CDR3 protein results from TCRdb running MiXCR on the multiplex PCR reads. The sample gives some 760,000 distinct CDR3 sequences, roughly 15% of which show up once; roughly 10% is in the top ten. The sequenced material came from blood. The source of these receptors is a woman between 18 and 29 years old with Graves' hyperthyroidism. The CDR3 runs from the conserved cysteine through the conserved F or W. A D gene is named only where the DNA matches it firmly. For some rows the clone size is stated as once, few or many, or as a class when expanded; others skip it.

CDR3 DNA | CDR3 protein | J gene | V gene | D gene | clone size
TGTGCCTGGAGTAAGGACGGTCTCAATGAGCAGTTCTTC | CAWSKDGLNEQFF | TRBJ2-1 | TRBV30 | NA | many
TGTGCCAGCAGGGATATCGGGGGACAGACTAACTATGGCTACACCTTC | CASRDIGGQTNYGYTF | TRBJ1-2 | TRBV27 | TRBD1 | NA
TGTGCCAGCTCACCACCAGGCCCGAACTACGAGCAGTACTTC | CASSPPGPNYEQYF | TRBJ2-7 | TRBV18 | NA | many
TGTGCCTGGAGTGTCGGGACAGGGAGGTTCTATGGCTACACCTTC | CAWSVGTGRFYGYTF | TRBJ1-2 | TRBV30 | TRBD1 | NA
TGTGCCAGCAGCCCCTGGTGGGCCCCCTACAATGAGCAGTTCTTC | CASSPWWAPYNEQFF | TRBJ2-1 | TRBV7-9 | NA | NA
TGTGCCAGCTGTTTGAGAGAGGGCAATCAGCCCCAGCATTTT | CASCLREGNQPQHF | TRBJ1-5 | TRBV28 | NA | few
TGTGCCAGCTCACCCCCCCCGGGACCCCCCTCGGAGACCCAGTACTTC | CASSPPPGPPSETQYF | TRBJ2-5 | TRBV18 | NA | NA
TGTGCCACCGCCGGTCAAGGGAACACTGAAGCTTTCTTT | CATAGQGNTEAFF | TRBJ1-1 | TRBV11-1 | NA | many
TGTGCCAGCAGTTCCGCCCCCGGACAGGGCTTAACGCAGTATTTT | CASSSAPGQGLTQYF | TRBJ2-3 | TRBV28 | TRBD1 | many
TGCGCCAGCAGCCGTGGACAGGGCCCCTCTGGGGCCAACGTCCTGACTTTC | CASSRGQGPSGANVLTF | TRBJ2-6 | TRBV4-1 | TRBD1 | NA
TGTGCCAGCAAGTTAGTCCCGTATAGCAATCAGCCCCAGCATTTT | CASKLVPYSNQPQHF | TRBJ1-5 | TRBV6-1 | NA | many
TGTGCCAGCTCCACTCGCGGCGGGGAAAAACTGTTTTTT | CASSTRGGEKLFF | TRBJ1-4 | TRBV7-3 | NA | NA
TGTGCCAGCAGTTTACAGCCACTGGCCAGGAGTTTCGAGCAGTACTTC | CASSLQPLARSFEQYF | TRBJ2-7 | TRBV27 | NA | NA
TGTGCCAGCAGCTCGACCCAACCGGGACAGGCGTACGAGACCCAGTACTTC | CASSSTQPGQAYETQYF | TRBJ2-5 | TRBV7-9 | TRBD1 | many
TGCAGTGCTAGTAGCCCAAGCTCCTACAATGAGCAGTTCTTC | CSASSPSSYNEQFF | TRBJ2-1 | TRBV20-1 | NA | many
TGTGCCAGCAGCGTATTCCGGACTAGCGGGAGCAATGAGCAGTTCTTC | CASSVFRTSGSNEQFF | TRBJ2-1 | TRBV9 | TRBD2 | many
TGTGCCAGCAGGGAAATAGCGGGGCCACCATCATACAATGAGCAGTTCTTC | CASREIAGPPSYNEQFF | TRBJ2-1 | TRBV28 | TRBD2 | many
TGCAGCGTTGCGACAGGGACCTACGAGCAGTACTTC | CSVATGTYEQYF | TRBJ2-7 | TRBV29-1 | TRBD1 | few
TGTGCCACCAGTCAGGACTCTGGGACTAGCACAGATACGCAGTATTTT | CATSQDSGTSTDTQYF | TRBJ2-3 | TRBV15 | NA | NA
TGCAGTGCCGCCCCGGGACCGCGGGTCACAGATACGCAGTATTTT | CSAAPGPRVTDTQYF | TRBJ2-3 | TRBV20-1 | NA | NA
TGTGCCAGCAGCTCAGGGTTCCGGCCCCAGCATTTT | CASSSGFRPQHF | TRBJ1-5 | TRBV5-6 | NA | few
TGTGCCAGCAGTCACCGGGACAGGGGCCCTCAGCCCCAGCATTTT | CASSHRDRGPQPQHF | TRBJ1-5 | TRBV12-3/TRBV12-4 | TRBD1 | few
TGCGCCAGCAGCCACGGGACACCTGAAGCTTTCTTT | CASSHGTPEAFF | TRBJ1-1 | TRBV5-1 | NA | many
TGTGCCAGCTCCCCCGGGTCAGAAGAGACCCAGTACTTC | CASSPGSEETQYF | TRBJ2-5 | TRBV7-3 | NA | many
TGTGCCAGCAGCCCCGGGAGCGGGAGAATCCATGAGCAGTTCTTC | CASSPGSGRIHEQFF | TRBJ2-1 | TRBV7-3 | TRBD2 | few
TGTGCCTGGAGTGTGGGGTGGCGGGGCACAGATACGCAGTATTTT | CAWSVGWRGTDTQYF | TRBJ2-3 | TRBV30 | NA | many
TGTGCCAGCAGTCCTTCTCCCTACGAGCAGTACTTC | CASSPSPYEQYF | TRBJ2-7 | TRBV12-3/TRBV12-4 | NA | many
TGTGCCAGTAGTCAAGGCGGGAGTTTAGATACGCAGTATTTT | CASSQGGSLDTQYF | TRBJ2-3 | TRBV19 | TRBD2 | few
TGTGCCAGCAGTTTCTCCGGGACTAGCGCCTACAATGAGCAGTTCTTC | CASSFSGTSAYNEQFF | TRBJ2-1 | TRBV28 | TRBD2 | NA
TGTGCCAGCAGTTTATCCACTAGGTCGGGCGAGCAGTACTTC | CASSLSTRSGEQYF | TRBJ2-7 | TRBV28 | NA | few
TGTGCCAGCAGTGAAGGTGGGGGGATATCCTACAATGAGCAGTTCTTC | CASSEGGGISYNEQFF | TRBJ2-1 | TRBV6-1 | NA | once
TGTGCCAGCAGCGGGTGGGACAGGGGACAAGAGACCCAGTACTTC | CASSGWDRGQETQYF | TRBJ2-5 | TRBV11-1 | TRBD1 | many
TGTGCCACCAGTGATTTTAGTATGCTGAAGGGGGAGACCCAGTACTTC | CATSDFSMLKGETQYF | TRBJ2-5 | TRBV24-1 | NA | many
TGTGCCAGCAGCCCCTCAAGGGCCAACGTCCTGACTTTC | CASSPSRANVLTF | TRBJ2-6 | TRBV7-8 | NA | few
TGTGCCAGCAGCTCGAGACGACGGGCTGGTGGGGATTCACCCCTCCACTTT | CASSSRRRAGGDSPLHF | TRBJ1-6 | TRBV6-1 | NA | few
TGTGCCAGCAGTGTAACACCTCCCCACAATGAGCAGTTCTTC | CASSVTPPHNEQFF | TRBJ2-1 | TRBV2 | NA | many
TGTGCCAGCAGCGTAAAAGGACTCCCGGACAATGAGCAGTTCTTC | CASSVKGLPDNEQFF | TRBJ2-1 | TRBV9 | NA | few
TGTGCCAGCAGTGACCCCCGGGAGGGGGGCAATGAGCAGTTCTTC | CASSDPREGGNEQFF | TRBJ2-1 | TRBV2 | TRBD2 | many
TGTGCCAGCAGCTTGACGGGACTAGGTAACGAGCAGTACTTC | CASSLTGLGNEQYF | TRBJ2-7 | TRBV13 | TRBD2 | many
TGCGCCAGCAGCCACTCCGGAGCCAGGGGAGGCAATCAGCCCCAGCATTTT | CASSHSGARGGNQPQHF | TRBJ1-5 | TRBV4-1 | NA | NA